This T cell receptor (beta chain) was identified during a study of T cell responses to AZD1222 COVID-19 vaccine. The CDR3 sequence is 15 residues long. Germline V CDR1 and CDR2: MNHEY, SVGAGI. Trimming removed 0 bases at V and 4 bases at J, with 12 bases between. Generated by immunoSEQ multiplex PCR, the TCRdb table keeps only in-frame clones and is missing some. The table records roughly 150,000 clones, 90% to 95% of them present only once. In its sample, this clone was seen once. The source is an adult who received the AZD1222 COVID-19 vaccine. Sequenced here: peripheral blood, sampled 28 days after the second AZD1222 dose. The chain links TRBV6-5 to TRBJ1-2; D is perhaps TRBD1 (5 bases). CDR3 sequence: CASSYSAGTFYGYTF. As DNA, the CDR3 is TGTGCCAGCAGTTACTCGGCAGGGACCTTCTATGGCTACACCTTC.